This TCR beta chain was identified during a study of T cell responses to AZD1222 COVID-19 vaccine. Libraries were prepared by immunoSEQ multiplex PCR; TCRdb keeps only in-frame clonotypes and omits some of them. The table records some 130,000 clones, 75% to 95% of them present only once. Per the germline V gene, CDR1 is MGHRA and CDR2 is YSYEKL. The V end lost 1 base, the J end lost 2 bases, and 11 bases lay between the germline ends. The CDR3 covers 15 residues. This receptor was obtained from an adult in good health. The chain couples TRBV4-1 to TRBJ2-5, with D hard to call. Sequencing used peripheral blood, obtained on day 0 of AZD1222 vaccination. CDR3 sequence reads: CASSQGGPLQETQYF. CDR3 nucleotides: TGCGCCAGCAGCCAAGGTGGGCCACTTCAAGAGACCCAGTACTTC.